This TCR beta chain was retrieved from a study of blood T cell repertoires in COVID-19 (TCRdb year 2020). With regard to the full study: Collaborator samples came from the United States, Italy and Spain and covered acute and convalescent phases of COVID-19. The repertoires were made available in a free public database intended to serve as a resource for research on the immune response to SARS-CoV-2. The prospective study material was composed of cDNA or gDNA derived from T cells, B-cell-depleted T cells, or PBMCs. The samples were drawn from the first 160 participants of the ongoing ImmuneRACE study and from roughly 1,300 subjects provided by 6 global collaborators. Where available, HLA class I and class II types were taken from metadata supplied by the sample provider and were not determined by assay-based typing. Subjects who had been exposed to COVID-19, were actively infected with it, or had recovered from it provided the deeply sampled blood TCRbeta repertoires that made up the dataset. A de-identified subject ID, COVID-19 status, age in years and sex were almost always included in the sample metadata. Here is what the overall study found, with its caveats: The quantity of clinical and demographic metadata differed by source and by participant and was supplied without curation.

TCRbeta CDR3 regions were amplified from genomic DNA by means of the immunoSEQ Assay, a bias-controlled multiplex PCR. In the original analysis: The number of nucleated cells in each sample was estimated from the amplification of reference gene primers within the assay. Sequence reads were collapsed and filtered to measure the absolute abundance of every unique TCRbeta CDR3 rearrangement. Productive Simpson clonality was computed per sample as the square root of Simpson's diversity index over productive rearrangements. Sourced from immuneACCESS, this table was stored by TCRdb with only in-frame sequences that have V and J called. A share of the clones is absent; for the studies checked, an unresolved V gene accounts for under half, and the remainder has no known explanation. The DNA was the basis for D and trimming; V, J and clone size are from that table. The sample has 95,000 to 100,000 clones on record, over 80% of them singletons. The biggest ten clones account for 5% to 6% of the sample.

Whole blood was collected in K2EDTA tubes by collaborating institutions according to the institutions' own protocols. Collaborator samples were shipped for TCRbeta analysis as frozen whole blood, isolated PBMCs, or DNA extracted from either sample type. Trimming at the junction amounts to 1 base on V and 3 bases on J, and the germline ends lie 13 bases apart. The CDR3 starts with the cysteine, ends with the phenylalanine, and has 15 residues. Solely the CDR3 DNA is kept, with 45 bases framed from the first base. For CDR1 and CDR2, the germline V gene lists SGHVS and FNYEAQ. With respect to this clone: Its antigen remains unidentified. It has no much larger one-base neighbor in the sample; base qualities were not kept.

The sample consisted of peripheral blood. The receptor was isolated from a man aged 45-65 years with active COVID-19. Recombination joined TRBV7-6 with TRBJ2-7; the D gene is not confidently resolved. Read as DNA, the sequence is TGTGCCAGCAGCTTAGGACCTAGTATGGTCTACGAGCAGTACTTC. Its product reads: CASSLGPSMVYEQYF.